This TCR beta chain was sequenced for a study of T cell responses to AZD1222 COVID-19 vaccine. Only in-frame clones appear in the TCRdb table, and some are missing; sequencing was by immunoSEQ multiplex PCR. Of approximately 100,000 clones listed, more than 70% are singletons. The sequences come from peripheral blood, collected 28 days after the second AZD1222 dose. This TCR derives from an adult who received the AZD1222 COVID-19 vaccine.

In nucleotides, the CDR3 is TGTGCCAGCAGCCTTGGAGGAGCGGGAGGGCTGGACAATGAGCAGTTCTTC. Protein product: CASSLGGAGGLDNEQFF. J is TRBJ2-1 and V is TRBV5-4; 10 bases match TRBD2. Germline values: CDR1 SGHNT, CDR2 YYREEE (reference sequence). J lost 5 bases, V lost 4 bases, and 12 bases had no gene match. The CDR3 spans 17 residues.